This T cell receptor beta chain was retrieved from a study of blood T cell repertoires in COVID-19. As regards this clone: Relative to the germline gene, one junction end is altered; a read error may explain this.

This CDR3 has 14 residues. Germline V gene sequence: CDR1 LGHDT, CDR2 YNNKEL (reference sequence). Sequencing used immunoSEQ multiplex PCR; TCRdb keeps in-frame clones, though not all of them. Among over 250,000 clones listed, approximately 89% were seen once. The TCR originated in a woman aged 60-75 years with acute or convalescent COVID-19. This chain links TRBV3-1 (or the pseudogene TRBV3-2) with TRBJ2-1; 13 nucleotides align to TRBD2. The sample taken for sequencing was peripheral blood. The DNA of the CDR3 is TGTGCCAGCAGCCAAGATTGGACTAGCGGGGGAGGGATCTTC. This gives the protein CASSQDWTSGGGIF.